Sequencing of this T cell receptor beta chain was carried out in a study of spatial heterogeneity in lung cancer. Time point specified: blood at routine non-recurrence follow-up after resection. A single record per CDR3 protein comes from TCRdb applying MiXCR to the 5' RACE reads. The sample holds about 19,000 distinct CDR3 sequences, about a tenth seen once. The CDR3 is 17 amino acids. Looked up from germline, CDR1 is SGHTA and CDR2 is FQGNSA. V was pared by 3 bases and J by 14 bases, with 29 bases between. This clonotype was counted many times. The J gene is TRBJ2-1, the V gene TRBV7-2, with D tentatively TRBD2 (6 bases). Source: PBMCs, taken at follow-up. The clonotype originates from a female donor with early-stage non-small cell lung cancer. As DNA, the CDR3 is TGTGCCAGCAGCTTCTATCCTCTGCAGGGCGGGGAGGCTCCCGAGTTCTTC. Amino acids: CASSFYPLQGGEAPEFF.